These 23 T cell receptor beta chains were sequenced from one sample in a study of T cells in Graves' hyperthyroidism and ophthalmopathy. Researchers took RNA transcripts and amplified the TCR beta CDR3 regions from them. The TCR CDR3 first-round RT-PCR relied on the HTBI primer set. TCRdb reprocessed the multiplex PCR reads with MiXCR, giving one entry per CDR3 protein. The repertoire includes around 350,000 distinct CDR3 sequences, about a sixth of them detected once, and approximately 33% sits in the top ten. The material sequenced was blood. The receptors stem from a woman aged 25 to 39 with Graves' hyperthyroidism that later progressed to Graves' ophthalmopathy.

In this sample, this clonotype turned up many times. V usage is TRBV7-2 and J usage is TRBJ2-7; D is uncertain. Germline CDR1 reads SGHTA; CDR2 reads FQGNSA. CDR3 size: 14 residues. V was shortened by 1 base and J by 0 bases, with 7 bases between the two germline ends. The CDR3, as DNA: TGTGCCAGCAGCTTAGTTGGCAACTCCTACGAGCAGTACTTC. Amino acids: CASSLVGNSYEQYF.

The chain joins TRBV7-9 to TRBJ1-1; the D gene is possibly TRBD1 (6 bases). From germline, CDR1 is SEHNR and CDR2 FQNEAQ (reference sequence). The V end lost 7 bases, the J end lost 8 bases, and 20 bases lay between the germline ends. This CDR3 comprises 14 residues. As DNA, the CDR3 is TGTGCCAGCATCCCGGACAGCGGGGGCAGAGAAGCTTTCTTT. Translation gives CASIPDSGGREAFF.

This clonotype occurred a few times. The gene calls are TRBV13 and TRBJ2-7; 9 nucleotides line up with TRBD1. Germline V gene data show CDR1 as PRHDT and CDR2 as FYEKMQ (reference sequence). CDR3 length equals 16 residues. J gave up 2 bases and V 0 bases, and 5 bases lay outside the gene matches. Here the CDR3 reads CASSLGSGQGTYEQYF. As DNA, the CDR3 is TGTGCCAGCAGCTTAGGGTCCGGACAGGGGACCTACGAGCAGTACTTC.

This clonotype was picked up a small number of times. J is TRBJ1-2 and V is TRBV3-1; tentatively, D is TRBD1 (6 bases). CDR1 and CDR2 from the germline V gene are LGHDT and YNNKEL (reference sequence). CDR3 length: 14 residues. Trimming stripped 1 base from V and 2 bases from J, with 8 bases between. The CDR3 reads CASSQVQGNYGYTF. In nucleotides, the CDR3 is TGTGCCAGCAGCCAAGTCCAGGGGAACTATGGCTACACCTTC.

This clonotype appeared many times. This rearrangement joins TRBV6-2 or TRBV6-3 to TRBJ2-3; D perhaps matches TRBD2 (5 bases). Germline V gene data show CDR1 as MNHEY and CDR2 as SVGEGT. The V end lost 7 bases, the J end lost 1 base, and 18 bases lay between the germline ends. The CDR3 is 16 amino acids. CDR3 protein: CASTSNILGGTDTQYF. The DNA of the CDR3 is TGTGCCAGCACCTCGAACATACTAGGAGGCACAGATACGCAGTATTTT.

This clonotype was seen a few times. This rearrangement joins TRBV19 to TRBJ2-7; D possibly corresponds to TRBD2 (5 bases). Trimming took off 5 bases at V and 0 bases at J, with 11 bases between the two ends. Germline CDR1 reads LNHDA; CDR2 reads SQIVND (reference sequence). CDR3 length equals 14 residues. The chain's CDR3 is CASSSWESSYEQYF. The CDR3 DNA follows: TGTGCCAGTAGTTCGTGGGAGAGCTCCTACGAGCAGTACTTC.

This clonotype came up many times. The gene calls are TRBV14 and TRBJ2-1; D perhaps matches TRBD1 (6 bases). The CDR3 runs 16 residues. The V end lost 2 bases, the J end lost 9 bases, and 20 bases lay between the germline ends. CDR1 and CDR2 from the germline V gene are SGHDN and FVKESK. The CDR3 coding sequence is TGTGCCAGCAGCCAATTTCGGGGCAGGGGCGTACTTGAGCAGTTCTTC. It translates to CASSQFRGRGVLEQFF.

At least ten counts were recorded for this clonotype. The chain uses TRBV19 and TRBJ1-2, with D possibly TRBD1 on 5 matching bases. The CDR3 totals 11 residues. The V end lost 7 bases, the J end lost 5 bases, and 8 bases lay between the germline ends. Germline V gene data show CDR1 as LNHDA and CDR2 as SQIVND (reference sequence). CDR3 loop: CASTPGYGYTF. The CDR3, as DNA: TGTGCCAGTACCCCAGGGTATGGCTACACCTTC.

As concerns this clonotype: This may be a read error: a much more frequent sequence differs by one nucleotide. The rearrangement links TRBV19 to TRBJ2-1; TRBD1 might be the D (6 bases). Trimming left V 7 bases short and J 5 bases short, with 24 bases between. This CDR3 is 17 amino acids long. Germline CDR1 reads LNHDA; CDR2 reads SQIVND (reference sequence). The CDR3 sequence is CASTISFTDRLHNEQFF. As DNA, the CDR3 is TGTGCCAGTACCATCTCATTTACCGACAGGTTACACAATGAGCAGTTCTTC.

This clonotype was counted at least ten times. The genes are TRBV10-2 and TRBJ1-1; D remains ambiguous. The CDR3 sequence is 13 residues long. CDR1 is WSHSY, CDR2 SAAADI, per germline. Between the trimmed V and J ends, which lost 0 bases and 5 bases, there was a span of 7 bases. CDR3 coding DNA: TGCGCCAGCAGTGAGTCGGGGTTAACTGAAGCTTTCTTT. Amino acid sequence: CASSESGLTEAFF.

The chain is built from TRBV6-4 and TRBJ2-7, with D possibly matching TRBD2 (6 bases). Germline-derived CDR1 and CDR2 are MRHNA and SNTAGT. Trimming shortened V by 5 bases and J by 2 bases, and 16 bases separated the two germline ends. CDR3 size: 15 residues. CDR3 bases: TGTGCCAGCAGTTACAGGCGGGGCGGCGCCTACGAGCAGTACTTC. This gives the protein CASSYRRGGAYEQYF.

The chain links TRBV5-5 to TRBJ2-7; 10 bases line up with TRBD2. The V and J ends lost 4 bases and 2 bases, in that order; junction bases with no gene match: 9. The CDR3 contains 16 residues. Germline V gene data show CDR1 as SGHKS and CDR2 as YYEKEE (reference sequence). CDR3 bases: TGTGCCAGCAGCATCCCCGGGACTAGCGAAACCTACGAGCAGTACTTC. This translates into CASSIPGTSETYEQYF.

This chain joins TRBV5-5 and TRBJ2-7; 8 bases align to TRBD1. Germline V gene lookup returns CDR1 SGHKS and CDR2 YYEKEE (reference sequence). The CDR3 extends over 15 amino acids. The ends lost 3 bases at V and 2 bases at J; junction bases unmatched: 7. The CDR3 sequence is CASSSMDRATYEQYF. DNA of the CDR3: TGTGCCAGCAGCTCCATGGACAGGGCCACCTACGAGCAGTACTTC.

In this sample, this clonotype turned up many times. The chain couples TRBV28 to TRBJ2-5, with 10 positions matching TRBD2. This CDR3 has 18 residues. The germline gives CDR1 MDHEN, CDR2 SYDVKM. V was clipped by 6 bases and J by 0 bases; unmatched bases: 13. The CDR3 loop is CASSLEIAGGVNQETQYF. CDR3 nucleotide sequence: TGTGCCAGCAGCCTCGAAATAGCGGGAGGTGTAAACCAAGAGACCCAGTACTTC.

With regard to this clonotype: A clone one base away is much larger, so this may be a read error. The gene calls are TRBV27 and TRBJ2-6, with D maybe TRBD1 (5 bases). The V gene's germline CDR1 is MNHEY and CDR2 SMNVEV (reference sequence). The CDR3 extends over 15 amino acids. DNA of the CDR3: TGTGCCAGCAGTTTTTTAACACCTGGGGCCTACGTCCTGACTTTC. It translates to CASSFLTPGAYVLTF.

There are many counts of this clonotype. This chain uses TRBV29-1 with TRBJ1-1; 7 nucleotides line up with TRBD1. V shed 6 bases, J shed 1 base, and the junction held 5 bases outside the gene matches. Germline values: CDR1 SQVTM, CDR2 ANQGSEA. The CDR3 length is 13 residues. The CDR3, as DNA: TGCAGCGTCCGCAGGGGGGGGAACACTGAAGCTTTCTTT. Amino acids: CSVRRGGNTEAFF.

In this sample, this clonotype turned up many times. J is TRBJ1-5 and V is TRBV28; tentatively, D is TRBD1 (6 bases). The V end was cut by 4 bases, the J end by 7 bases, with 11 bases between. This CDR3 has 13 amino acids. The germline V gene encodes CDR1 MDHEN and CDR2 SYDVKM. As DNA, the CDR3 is TGTGCCAGCAGTTACAGGGTAGGACAGCCCCAGCATTTT. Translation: CASSYRVGQPQHF. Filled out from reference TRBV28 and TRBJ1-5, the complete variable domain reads DVKVTQSSRYLVKRTGEKVFLECVQDMDHENMFWYRQDPGLGLRLIYFSYDVKMKEKGDIPEGYSVSREKKERFSLILESASTNQTSMYLCASSYRVGQPQHFGDGTRLSIL.

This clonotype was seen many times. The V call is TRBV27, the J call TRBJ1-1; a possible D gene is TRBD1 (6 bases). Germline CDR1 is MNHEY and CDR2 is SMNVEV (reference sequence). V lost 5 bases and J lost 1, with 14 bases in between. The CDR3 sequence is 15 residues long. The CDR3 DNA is TGTGCCAGCAGTATCACAGGGAGTTGGAACACTGAAGCTTTCTTT. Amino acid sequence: CASSITGSWNTEAFF.

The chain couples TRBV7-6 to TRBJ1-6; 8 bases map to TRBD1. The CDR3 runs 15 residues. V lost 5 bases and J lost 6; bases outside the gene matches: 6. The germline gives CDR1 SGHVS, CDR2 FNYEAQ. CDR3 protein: CASSLRTGSNSPLHF. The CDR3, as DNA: TGTGCCAGCAGCCTTAGGACAGGGAGTAATTCACCCCTCCACTTT.

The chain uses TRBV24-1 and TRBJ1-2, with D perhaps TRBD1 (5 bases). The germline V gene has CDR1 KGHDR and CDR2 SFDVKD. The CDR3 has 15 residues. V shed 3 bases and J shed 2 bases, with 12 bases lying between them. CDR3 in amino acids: CATSDPGEGNYGYTF. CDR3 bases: TGTGCCACCAGTGATCCGGGGGAGGGGAACTATGGCTACACCTTC.

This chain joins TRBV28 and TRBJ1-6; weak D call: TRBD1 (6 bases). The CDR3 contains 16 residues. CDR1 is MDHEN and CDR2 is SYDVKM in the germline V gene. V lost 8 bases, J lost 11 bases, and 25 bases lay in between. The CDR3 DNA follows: TGTGCCAGCGGTACCATCAAAAATCCCAGGGGCGCACCCCTCCACTTT. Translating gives CASGTIKNPRGAPLHF. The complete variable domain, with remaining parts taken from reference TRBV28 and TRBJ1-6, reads DVKVTQSSRYLVKRTGEKVFLECVQDMDHENMFWYRQDPGLGLRLIYFSYDVKMKEKGDIPEGYSVSREKKERFSLILESASTNQTSMYLCASGTIKNPRGAPLHFGNGTRLTVT.

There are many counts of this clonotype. The CDR3 sequence: CSAFLSAVLYGYTF. For the CDR3, the DNA is TGCAGTGCTTTTCTATCGGCCGTACTCTATGGCTACACCTTC. The chain couples TRBV20-1 to TRBJ1-2; D is ambiguous. Trimming cost V 5 bases and J 4 bases, with 17 bases left between them. The CDR3 covers 14 residues. CDR1 is DFQATT, CDR2 SNEGSKA, per germline (reference sequence).

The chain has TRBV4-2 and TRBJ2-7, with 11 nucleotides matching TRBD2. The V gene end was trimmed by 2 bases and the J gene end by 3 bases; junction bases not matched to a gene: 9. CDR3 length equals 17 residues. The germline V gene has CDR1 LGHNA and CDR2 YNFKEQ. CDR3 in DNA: TGTGCCAGCAGCCAATCCACCGGGACTAGCGGAGGCTACGAGCAGTACTTC. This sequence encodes CASSQSTGTSGGYEQYF.